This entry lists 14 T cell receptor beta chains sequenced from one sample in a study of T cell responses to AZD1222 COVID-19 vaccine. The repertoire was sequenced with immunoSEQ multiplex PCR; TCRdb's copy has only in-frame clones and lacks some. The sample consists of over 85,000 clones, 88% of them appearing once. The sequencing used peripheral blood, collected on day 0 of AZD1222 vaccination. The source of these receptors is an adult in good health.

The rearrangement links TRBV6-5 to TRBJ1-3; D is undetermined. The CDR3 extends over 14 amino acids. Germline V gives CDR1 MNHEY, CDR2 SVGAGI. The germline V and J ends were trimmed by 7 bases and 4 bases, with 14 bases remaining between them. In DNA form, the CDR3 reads TGTGCCAGCACCAACGCCGGGAACGGAAACACCATATATTTT. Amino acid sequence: CASTNAGNGNTIYF.

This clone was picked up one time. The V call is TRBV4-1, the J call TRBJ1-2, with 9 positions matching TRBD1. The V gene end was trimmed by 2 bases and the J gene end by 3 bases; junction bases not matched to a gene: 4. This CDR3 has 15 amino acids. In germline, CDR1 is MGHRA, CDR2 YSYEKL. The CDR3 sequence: CASSQRTGVDYGYTF. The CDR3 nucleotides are TGCGCCAGCAGCCAACGGACAGGGGTGGACTATGGCTACACCTTC.

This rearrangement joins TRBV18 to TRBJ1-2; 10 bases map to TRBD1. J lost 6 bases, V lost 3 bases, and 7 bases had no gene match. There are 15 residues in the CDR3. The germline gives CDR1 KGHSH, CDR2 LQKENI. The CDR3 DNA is TGTGCCAGCTCACCTGGGGACAGGGGAGTGGATGGCTACACCTTC. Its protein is CASSPGDRGVDGYTF.

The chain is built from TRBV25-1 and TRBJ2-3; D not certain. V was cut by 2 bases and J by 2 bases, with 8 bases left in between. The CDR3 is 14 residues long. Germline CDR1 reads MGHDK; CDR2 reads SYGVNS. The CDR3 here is CASSEPGPTDTQYF. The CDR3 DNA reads TGTGCCAGCAGTGAACCCGGGCCCACAGATACGCAGTATTTT.

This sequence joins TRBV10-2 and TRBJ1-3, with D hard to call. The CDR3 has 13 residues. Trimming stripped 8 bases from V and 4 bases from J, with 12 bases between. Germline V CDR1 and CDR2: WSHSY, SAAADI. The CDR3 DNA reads TGCGCCAGCGGAGGCAGCACGGGAAACACCATATATTTT. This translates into CASGGSTGNTIYF.

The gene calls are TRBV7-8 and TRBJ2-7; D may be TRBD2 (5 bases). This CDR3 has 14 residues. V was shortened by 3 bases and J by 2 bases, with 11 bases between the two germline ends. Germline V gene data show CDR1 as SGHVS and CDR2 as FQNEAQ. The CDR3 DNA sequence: TGTGCCAGCAGCTTGAGGGTAAGCACCTACGAGCAGTACTTC. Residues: CASSLRVSTYEQYF.

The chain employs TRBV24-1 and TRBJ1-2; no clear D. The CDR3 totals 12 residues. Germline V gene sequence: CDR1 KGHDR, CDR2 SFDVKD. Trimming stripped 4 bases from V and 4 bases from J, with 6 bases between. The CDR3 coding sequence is TGTGCCACCAGTGACCTCACCTATGGCTACACCTTC. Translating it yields CATSDLTYGYTF.

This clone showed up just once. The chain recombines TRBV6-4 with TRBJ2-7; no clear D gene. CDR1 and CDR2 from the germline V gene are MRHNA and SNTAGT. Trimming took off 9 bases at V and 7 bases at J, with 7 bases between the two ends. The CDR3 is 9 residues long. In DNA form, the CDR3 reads TGTGCCAGAACCGGAGAGCAGTACTTC. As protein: CARTGEQYF.

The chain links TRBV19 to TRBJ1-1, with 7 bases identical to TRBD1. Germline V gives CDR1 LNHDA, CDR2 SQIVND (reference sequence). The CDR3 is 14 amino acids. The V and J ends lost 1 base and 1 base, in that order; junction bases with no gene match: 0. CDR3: CASSIGQGNTEAFF. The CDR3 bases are TGTGCCAGTAGTATAGGACAGGGGAACACTGAAGCTTTCTTT.

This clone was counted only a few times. The CDR3, as DNA: TGTGCCGCTAGAAAACTGGGACATTATAATTCACCCCTCCACTTT. Amino acid sequence: CAARKLGHYNSPLHF. V usage is TRBV6-5 and J usage is TRBJ1-6; the D gene is possibly TRBD1 (6 bases). Germline CDR1 MNHEY, CDR2 SVGAGI. The CDR3 length is 15 residues. The germline V and J ends were trimmed by 11 bases and 4 bases, with 18 bases remaining between them.

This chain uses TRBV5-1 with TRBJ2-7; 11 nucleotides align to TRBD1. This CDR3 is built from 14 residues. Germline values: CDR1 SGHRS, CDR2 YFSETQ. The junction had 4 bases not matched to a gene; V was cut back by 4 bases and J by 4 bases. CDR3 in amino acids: CASSTGQGVYEQYF. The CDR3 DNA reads TGCGCCAGCAGCACGGGACAGGGGGTGTACGAGCAGTACTTC.

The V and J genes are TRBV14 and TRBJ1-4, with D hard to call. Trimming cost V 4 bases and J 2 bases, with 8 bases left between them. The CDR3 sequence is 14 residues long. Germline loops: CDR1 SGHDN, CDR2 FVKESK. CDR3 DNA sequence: TGTGCCAGCAGCCCACACGGGACTAATGAAAAACTGTTTTTT. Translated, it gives CASSPHGTNEKLFF. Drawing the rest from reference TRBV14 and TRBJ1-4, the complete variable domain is EAGVTQFPSHSVIEKGQTVTLRCDPISGHDNLYWYRRVMGKEIKFLLHFVKESKQDESGMPNNRFLAERTGGTYSTLKVQPAELEDSGVYFCASSPHGTNEKLFFGSGTQLSVL.

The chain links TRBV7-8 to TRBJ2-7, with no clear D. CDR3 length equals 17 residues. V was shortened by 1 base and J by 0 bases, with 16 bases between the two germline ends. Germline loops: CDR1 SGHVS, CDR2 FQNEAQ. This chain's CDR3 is CASSLGGKGRGSYEQYF. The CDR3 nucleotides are TGTGCCAGCAGCTTAGGGGGTAAGGGTCGAGGCTCCTACGAGCAGTACTTC. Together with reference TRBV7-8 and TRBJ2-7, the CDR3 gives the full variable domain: GAGVSQSPRYKVAKRGQDVALRCDPISGHVSLFWYQQALGQGPEFLTYFQNEAQLDKSGLPSDRFFAERPEGSVSTLKIQRTQQEDSAVYLCASSLGGKGRGSYEQYFGPGTRLTVT.

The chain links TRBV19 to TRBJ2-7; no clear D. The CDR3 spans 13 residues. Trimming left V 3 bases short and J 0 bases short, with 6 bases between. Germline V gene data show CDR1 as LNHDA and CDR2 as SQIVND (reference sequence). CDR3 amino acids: CASSISSSYEQYF. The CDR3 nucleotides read TGTGCCAGTAGTATTTCCAGCTCCTACGAGCAGTACTTC.